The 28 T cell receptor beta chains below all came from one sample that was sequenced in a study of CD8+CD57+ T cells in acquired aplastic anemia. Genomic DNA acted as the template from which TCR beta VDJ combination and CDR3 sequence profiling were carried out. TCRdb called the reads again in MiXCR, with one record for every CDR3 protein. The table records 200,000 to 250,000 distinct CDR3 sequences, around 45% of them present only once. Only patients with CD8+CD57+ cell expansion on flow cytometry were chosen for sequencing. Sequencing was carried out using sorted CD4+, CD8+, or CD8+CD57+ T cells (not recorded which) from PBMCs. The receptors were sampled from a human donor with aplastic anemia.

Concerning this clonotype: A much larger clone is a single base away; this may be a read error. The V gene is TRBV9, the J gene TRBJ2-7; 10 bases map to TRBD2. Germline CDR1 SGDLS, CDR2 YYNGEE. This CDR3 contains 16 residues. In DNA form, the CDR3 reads TGTGCCGGCAGCCATTCTACTAGCGGGACTACCTACGAGCAGTACTTC. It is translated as CAGSHSTSGTTYEQYF.

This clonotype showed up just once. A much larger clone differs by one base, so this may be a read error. The CDR3 nucleotides are TGCGCCAGCAGCTTGAAATGGACCCCGAGAGCATTTCATCGCCTCCACTTT. It translates to CASSLKWTPRAFHRLHF. V gene TRBV5-1 combines with J gene TRBJ1-6; D is ambiguous. Germline V lookup: CDR1 SGHRS, CDR2 YFSETQ. The CDR3 runs 17 residues. Trimming took off 1 base at V and 15 bases at J, with 26 bases between the two ends.

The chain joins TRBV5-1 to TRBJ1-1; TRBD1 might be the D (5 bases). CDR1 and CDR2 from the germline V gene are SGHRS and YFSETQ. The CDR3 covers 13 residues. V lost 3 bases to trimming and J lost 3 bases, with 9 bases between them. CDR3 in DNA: TGCGCCAGCAGCTATCAGGGAGACACTGAAGCTTTCTTT. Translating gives CASSYQGDTEAFF.

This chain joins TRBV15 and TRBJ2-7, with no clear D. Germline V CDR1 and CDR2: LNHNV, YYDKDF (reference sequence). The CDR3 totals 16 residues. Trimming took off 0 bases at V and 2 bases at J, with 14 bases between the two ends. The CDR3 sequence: CATSRDRSPSTYEQYF. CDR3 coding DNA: TGTGCCACCAGCAGAGATCGTTCCCCCTCTACCTACGAGCAGTACTTC.

The CDR3 reads CASSGGTGGNNEQFF. The CDR3 DNA follows: TGTGCCAGCAGCGGCGGGACAGGGGGTAACAATGAGCAGTTCTTC. V gene TRBV11-2 combines with J gene TRBJ2-1; 11 nucleotides match TRBD1. Germline assignment: CDR1 SGHAT and CDR2 FQNNGV. J was trimmed by 5 bases and V by 5 bases; bases with no gene match: 5. There are 15 residues in the CDR3. Full variable domain (outside the CDR3, taken from reference TRBV11-2 and TRBJ2-1): EAGVAQSPRYKIIEKRQSVAFWCNPISGHATLYWYQQILGQGPKLLIQFQNNGVVDDSQLPKDRFSAERLKGVDSTLKIQPAKLEDSAVYLCASSGGTGGNNEQFFGPGTRLTVL.

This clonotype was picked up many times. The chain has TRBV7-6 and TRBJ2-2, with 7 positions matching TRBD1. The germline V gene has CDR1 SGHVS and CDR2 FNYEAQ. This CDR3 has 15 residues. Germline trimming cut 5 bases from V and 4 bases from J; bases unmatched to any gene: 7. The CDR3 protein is CASSPNRGSTGELFF. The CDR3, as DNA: TGTGCCAGCAGCCCCAACAGGGGATCCACCGGGGAGCTGTTTTTT.

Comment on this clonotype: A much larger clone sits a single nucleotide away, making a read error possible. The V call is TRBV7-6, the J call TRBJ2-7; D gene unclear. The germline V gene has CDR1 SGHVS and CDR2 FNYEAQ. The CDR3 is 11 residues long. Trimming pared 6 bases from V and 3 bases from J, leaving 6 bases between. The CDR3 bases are TGTGCCAGCAGGTATTTCTACGAGCAGTACTTC. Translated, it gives CASRYFYEQYF.

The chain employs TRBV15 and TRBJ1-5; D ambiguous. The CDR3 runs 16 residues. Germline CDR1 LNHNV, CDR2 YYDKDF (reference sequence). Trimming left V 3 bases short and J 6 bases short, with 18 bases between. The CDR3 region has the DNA TGTGCCACCAGCAGGGGAGCGGGCTTATCAGGTCAGCCCCAGCATTTT. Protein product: CATSRGAGLSGQPQHF.

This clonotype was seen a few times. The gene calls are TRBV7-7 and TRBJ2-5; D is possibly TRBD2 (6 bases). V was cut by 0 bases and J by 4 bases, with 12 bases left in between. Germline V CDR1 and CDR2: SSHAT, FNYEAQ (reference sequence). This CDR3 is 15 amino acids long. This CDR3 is CASSLAGGRGETQYF. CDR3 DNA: TGTGCCAGCAGCTTAGCGGGGGGAAGGGGAGAGACCCAGTACTTC.

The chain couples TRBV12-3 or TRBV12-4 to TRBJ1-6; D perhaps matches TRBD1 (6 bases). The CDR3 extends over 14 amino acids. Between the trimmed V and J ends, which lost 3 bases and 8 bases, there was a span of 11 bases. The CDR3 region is CASSFNRVDSPLHF. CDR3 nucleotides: TGTGCCAGCAGTTTTAACAGGGTAGATTCACCCCTCCACTTT.

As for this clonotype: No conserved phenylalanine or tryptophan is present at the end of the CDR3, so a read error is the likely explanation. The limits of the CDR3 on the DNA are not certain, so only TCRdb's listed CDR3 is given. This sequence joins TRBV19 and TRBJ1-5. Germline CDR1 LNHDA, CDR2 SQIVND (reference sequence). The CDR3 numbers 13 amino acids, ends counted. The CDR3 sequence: CASSIKAHQPQLL.

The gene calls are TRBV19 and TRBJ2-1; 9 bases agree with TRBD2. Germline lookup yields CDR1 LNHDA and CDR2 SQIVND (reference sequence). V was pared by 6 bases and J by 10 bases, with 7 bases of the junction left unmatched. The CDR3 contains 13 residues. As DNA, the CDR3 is TGTGCCAGTAGGCTTAGCGGGAGTCGGGAGCAGTTCTTC. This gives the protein CASRLSGSREQFF.

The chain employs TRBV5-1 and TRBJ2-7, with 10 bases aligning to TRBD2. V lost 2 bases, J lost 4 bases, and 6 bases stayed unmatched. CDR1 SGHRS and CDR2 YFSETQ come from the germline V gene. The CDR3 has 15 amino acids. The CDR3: CASSLLLAGAYEQYF. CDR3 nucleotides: TGCGCCAGCAGCTTACTCCTAGCGGGAGCGTACGAGCAGTACTTC. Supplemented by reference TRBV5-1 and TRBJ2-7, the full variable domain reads KAGVTQTPRYLIKTRGQQVTLSCSPISGHRSVSWYQQTPGQGLQFLFEYFSETQRNKGNFPGRFSGRQFSNSRSEMNVSTLELGDSALYLCASSLLLAGAYEQYFGPGTRLTVT.

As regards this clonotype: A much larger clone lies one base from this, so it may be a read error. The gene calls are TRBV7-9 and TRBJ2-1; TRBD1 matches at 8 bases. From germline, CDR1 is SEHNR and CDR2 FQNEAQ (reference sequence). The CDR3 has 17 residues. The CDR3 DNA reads TGTGCCAGCAGCTTATTAGGACAGGGCTTTTCCTACCATGAGCAGTTCTTC. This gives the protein CASSLLGQGFSYHEQFF.

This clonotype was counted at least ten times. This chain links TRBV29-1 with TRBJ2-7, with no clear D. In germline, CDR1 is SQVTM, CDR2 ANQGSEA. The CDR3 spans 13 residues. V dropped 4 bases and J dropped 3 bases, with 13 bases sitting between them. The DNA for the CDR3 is TGCAGCGTTGGGTTCGGGTCCAACTACGAGCAGTACTTC. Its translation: CSVGFGSNYEQYF.

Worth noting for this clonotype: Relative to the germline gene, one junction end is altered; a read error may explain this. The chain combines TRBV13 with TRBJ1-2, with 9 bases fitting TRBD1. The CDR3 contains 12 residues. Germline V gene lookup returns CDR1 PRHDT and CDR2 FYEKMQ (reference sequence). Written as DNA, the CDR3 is TGTGCCAGCACTCGACAGGGGGGAGGCTGCACCTTC. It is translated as CASTRQGGGCTF.

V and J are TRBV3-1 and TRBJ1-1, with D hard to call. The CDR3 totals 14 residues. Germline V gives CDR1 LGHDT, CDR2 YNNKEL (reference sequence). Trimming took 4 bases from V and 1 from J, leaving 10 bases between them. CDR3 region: CASSRWTENTEAFF. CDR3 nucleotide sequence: TGTGCCAGCAGCCGTTGGACTGAGAACACTGAAGCTTTCTTT. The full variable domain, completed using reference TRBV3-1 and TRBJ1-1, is DTAVSQTPKYLVTQMGNDKSIKCEQNLGHDTMYWYKQDSKKFLKIMFSYNNKELIINETVPNRFSPKSPDKAHLNLHINSLELGDSAVYFCASSRWTENTEAFFGQGTRLTVV.

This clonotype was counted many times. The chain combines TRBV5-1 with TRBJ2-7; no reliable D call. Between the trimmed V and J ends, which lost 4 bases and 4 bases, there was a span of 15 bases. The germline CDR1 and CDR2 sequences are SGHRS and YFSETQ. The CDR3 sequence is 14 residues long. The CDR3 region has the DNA TGCGCCAGCAGCCCCCCTGATCTCTGGTACGAGCAGTACTTC. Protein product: CASSPPDLWYEQYF.

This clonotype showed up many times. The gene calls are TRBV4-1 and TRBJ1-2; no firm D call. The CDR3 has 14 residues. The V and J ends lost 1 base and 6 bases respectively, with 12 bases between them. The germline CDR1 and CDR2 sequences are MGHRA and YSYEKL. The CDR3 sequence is CASSQVVRVDGYTF. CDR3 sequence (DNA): TGCGCCAGCAGCCAAGTCGTACGGGTCGATGGCTACACCTTC.

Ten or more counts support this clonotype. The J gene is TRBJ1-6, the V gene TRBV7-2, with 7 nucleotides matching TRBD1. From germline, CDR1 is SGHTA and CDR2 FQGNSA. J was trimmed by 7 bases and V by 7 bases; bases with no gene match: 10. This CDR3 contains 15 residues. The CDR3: CASTRGWDRNSPLHF. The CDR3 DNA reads TGTGCCAGCACCCGGGGCTGGGACAGAAATTCACCCCTCCACTTT.

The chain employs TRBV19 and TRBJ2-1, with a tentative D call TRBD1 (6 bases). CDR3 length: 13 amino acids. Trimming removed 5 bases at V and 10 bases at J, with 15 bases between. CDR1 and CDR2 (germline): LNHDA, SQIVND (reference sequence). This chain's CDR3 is CASSFGQMGEQFF. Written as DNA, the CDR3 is TGTGCCAGTAGTTTTGGACAGATGGGAGAGCAGTTCTTC.

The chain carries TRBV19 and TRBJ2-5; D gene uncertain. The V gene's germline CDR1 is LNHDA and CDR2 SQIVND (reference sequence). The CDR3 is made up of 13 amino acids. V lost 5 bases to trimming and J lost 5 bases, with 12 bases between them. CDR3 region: CASSGSGRETQYF. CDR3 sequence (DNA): TGTGCCAGTAGTGGGTCAGGTCGGGAGACCCAGTACTTC.

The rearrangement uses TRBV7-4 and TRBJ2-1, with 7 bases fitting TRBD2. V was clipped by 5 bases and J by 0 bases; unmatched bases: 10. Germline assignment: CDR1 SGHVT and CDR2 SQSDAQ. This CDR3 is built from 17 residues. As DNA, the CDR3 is TGTGCCAGCAGCGCCGGACTAGGGACGCTCTCCTACAATGAGCAGTTCTTC. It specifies CASSAGLGTLSYNEQFF.

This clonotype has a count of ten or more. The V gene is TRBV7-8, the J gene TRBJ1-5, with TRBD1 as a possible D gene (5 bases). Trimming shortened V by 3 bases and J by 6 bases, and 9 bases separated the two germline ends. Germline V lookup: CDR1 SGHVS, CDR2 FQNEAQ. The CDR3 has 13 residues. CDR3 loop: CASSLGGGQPQHF. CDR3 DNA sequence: TGTGCCAGCAGCTTGGGCGGGGGTCAGCCCCAGCATTTT.

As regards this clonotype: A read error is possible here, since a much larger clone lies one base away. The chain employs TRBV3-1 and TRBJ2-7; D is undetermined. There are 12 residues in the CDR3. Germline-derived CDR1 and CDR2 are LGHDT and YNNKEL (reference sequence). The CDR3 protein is CASSQVRYEQCF. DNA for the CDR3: TGTGCCAGCAGCCAAGTTCGTTACGAGCAGTGCTTC.

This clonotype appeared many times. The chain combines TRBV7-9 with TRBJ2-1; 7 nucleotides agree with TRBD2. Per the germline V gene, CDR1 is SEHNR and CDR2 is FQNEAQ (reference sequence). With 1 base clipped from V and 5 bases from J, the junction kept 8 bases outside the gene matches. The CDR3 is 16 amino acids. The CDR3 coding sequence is TGTGCCAGCAGCTTAGGACCGAGCGGGGATAACAATGAGCAGTTCTTC. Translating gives CASSLGPSGDNNEQFF.

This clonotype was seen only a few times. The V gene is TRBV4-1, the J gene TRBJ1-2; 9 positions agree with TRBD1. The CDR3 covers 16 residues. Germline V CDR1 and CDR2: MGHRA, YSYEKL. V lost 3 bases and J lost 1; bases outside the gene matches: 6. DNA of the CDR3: TGCGCCAGCAGCCAGGAGGGACAGGGACTTAACTATGGCTACACCTTC. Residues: CASSQEGQGLNYGYTF.

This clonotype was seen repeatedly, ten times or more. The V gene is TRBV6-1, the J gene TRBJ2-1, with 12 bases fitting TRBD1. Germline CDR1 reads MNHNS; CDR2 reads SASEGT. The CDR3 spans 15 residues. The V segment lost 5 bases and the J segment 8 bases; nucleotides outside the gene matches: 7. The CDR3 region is CASSQGTGGWDEQFF. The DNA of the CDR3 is TGTGCCAGCAGTCAGGGGACAGGGGGCTGGGATGAGCAGTTCTTC.